These 6 T cell receptor beta chains came from one sample sequenced in a study of blood T cell repertoires in COVID-19. Produced via immunoSEQ multiplex PCR; TCRdb's table is partial and in-frame only. The profile covers under 150,000 clones, with 84% appearing a single time and more than 1.3% taken by the ten largest. Material: peripheral blood. Source of these receptors: a man aged 55 to 70 with acute or convalescent COVID-19.

This clone was recorded once. The junction departs from the called germline gene at one end, perhaps through a read error. V gene TRBV5-1 combines with J gene TRBJ2-1; D ambiguous. The germline gives CDR1 SGHRS, CDR2 YFSETQ. The CDR3 covers 13 residues. The CDR3, as DNA: TGCGCCAGCAGCTTGGTAACCGACAATGGGCAGTTCTTC. It translates to CASSLVTDNGQFF.

The chain's CDR3 is CASSEESYNEKLFF. DNA for the CDR3: TGTGCCAGCAGTGAAGAGAGCTACAATGAAAAACTGTTTTTT. The chain recombines TRBV2 with TRBJ1-4, with D uncertain. V gave up 1 base and J gave up 5 bases, with 8 bases separating them. The CDR3 consists of 14 residues. Germline CDR1 is SNHLY and CDR2 is FYNNEI.

The CDR3 DNA is TGCAGTGCTAGTGAGGGGGGGCGAGCTGAAGCTTTCTTT. It translates to CSASEGGRAEAFF. This chain connects TRBV20-1 to TRBJ1-1; the D gene is possibly TRBD1 (6 bases). This CDR3 comprises 13 residues. Germline V CDR1 and CDR2: DFQATT, SNEGSKA (reference sequence). Trimming took 3 bases from V and 6 from J, leaving 14 bases between them.

This chain uses TRBV10-3 with TRBJ2-2; perhaps TRBD2 as D (6 bases). Trimming pared 3 bases from V and 6 bases from J, leaving 11 bases between. Germline CDR1 is ENHRY and CDR2 is SYGVKD. This CDR3 has 14 residues. CDR3 sequence (DNA): TGTGCCATCAGTGACGGGAGAGGGGCCGGGGAGCTGTTTTTT. It translates to CAISDGRGAGELFF.

The rearrangement joins TRBV5-1 to TRBJ1-6; D is possibly TRBD1 (6 bases). In germline, CDR1 is SGHRS, CDR2 YFSETQ. V lost 0 bases to trimming and J lost 1 base, with 11 bases between them. This CDR3 is built from 17 residues. The DNA of the CDR3 is TGCGCCAGCAGCTTGGTTGGGGGCAGGTCCTATAATTCACCCCTCCACTTT. Amino acid sequence: CASSLVGGRSYNSPLHF.

This clone was found a few times. The chain recombines TRBV30 with TRBJ2-5; 9 bases are a match to TRBD1. The junction had 3 bases not matched to a gene; V was cut back by 0 bases and J by 1 base. The germline CDR1 and CDR2 sequences are GTSNPN and SVGIG (reference sequence). The CDR3 is made up of 15 amino acids. CDR3: CAWSVNRGLQETQYF. CDR3 DNA: TGTGCCTGGAGTGTAAACAGGGGGCTCCAAGAGACCCAGTACTTC. The entire variable domain, with the rest obtained from reference TRBV30 and TRBJ2-5, is as follows: SQTIHQWPATLVQPVGSPLSLECTVEGTSNPNLYWYRQAAGRGLQLLFYSVGIGQISSEVPQNLSASRPQDRQFILSSKKLLLSDSGFYLCAWSVNRGLQETQYFGPGTRLLVL.